The 9 T cell receptor beta chains below all came from one sample that was sequenced in a study of molecular identifiers for immune sequencing clone quantification. TCRdb reprocessed the PCR reads via MiXCR and lists one record per CDR3 protein. The sample lists some 590,000 distinct CDR3 sequences; roughly 23% were seen once. Sequencing input: naive CD8+ T cells from blood, with Jurkat cell RNA spiked in. Indicated subset: FACS-sorted CD8+CD4-CCR7+CD45RA+ naive T cells. The source is a human donor in good health. Some libraries in this study had Jurkat cell RNA spiked in.

This clonotype was detected many times. This sequence joins TRBV20-1 and TRBJ1-5, with no clear D. V was pared by 7 bases and J by 0 bases, with 16 bases between. The CDR3 sequence is 15 residues long. The V gene's germline CDR1 is DFQATT and CDR2 SNEGSKA (reference sequence). The CDR3 DNA sequence: TGCAGTGTCACCACCCGGGGTTATAGCAATCAGCCCCAGCATTTT. Protein product: CSVTTRGYSNQPQHF.

A remark on this clonotype: Given the absence of the conserved phenylalanine or tryptophan at the CDR3 end, a read error is likely. The rearrangement links TRBV29-1 to TRBJ2-1; D unclear. Germline V gene sequence: CDR1 SQVTM, CDR2 ANQGSEA. CDR3 length: 11 residues. CDR3 nucleotides: TGCAGTGGGGATCGAGAGAGGGAGCAGTTCTTA. As protein: CSGDREREQFL.

This clonotype occurred many times. CDR3: CASSQEISRRGYEQYF. CDR3 DNA: TGTGCCAGCAGCCAAGAAATCTCTCGGCGGGGCTACGAGCAGTACTTC. V and J are TRBV14 and TRBJ2-7, with D maybe TRBD2 (6 bases). Germline V gene lookup returns CDR1 SGHDN and CDR2 FVKESK. Trimming took off 0 bases at V and 3 bases at J, with 15 bases between the two ends. The CDR3 is 16 residues long.

This clonotype occurred many times. The V gene is TRBV5-6, the J gene TRBJ1-6; 9 bases are shared with TRBD1. The CDR3 extends over 14 amino acids. J lost 9 bases, V lost 4 bases, and 5 bases had no gene match. The germline V gene has CDR1 SGHDT and CDR2 YYEEEE. CDR3 amino acids: CASSPDRGGSPLHF. In DNA, the CDR3 is TGTGCCAGCAGCCCGGACAGGGGAGGTTCACCCCTCCACTTT.

Many counts were recorded for this clonotype. V gene TRBV4-3 combines with J gene TRBJ2-6; 10 bases are shared with TRBD1. Germline V gene lookup returns CDR1 LGHNA and CDR2 YSLEER. V shed 0 bases and J 4 bases; nucleotides not matched to a gene: 6. This CDR3 region has 18 residues. DNA for the CDR3: TGCGCCAGCAGCCAAGAGGGACAGGGGTGGAGAGGGGCCAACGTCCTGACTTTC. Translated: CASSQEGQGWRGANVLTF.

The chain uses TRBV11-3 and TRBJ2-4; D might be TRBD1 or TRBD2, each matching 6 bases. Trimming left V 5 bases short and J 3 bases short, with 8 bases between. Germline V gives CDR1 SGHNT, CDR2 YENEEA. The CDR3 spans 13 residues. As DNA, the CDR3 is TGTGCCAGCAGCCGGGGGCACAAAAACATTCAGTACTTC. It codes for CASSRGHKNIQYF.

This clonotype was recorded at least ten times. The genes are TRBV30 and TRBJ1-1, with TRBD1 as a possible D gene (6 bases). Germline V gene data show CDR1 as GTSNPN and CDR2 as SVGIG (reference sequence). V lost 0 bases and J 1 base, leaving 21 bases between the germline ends. This CDR3 spans 18 amino acids. The CDR3 reads CAWSVYNRAGLANTEAFF. In DNA, the CDR3 is TGTGCCTGGAGTGTATACAACAGGGCTGGACTAGCGAACACTGAAGCTTTCTTT. The complete variable domain, with remaining parts taken from reference TRBV30 and TRBJ1-1, reads SQTIHQWPATLVQPVGSPLSLECTVEGTSNPNLYWYRQAAGRGLQLLFYSVGIGQISSEVPQNLSASRPQDRQFILSSKKLLLSDSGFYLCAWSVYNRAGLANTEAFFGQGTRLTVV.

About this clonotype itself: At one of its ends the junction is not consistent with the germline gene, which may arise from a read error. V and J are TRBV23-1 and TRBJ1-5; D call uncertain. TRBV23-1 is noted as an ORF with a role that remains uncertain. This CDR3 region has 18 residues. The CDR3 sequence: CTSSREVAARCHNQPQHF. DNA of the CDR3: TGCACCAGCAGTCGCGAGGTAGCTGCGCGTTGCCACAATCAGCCCCAGCATTTT.

This clonotype was seen more than once but under ten times. The chain joins TRBV3-1 to TRBJ2-1, with D perhaps TRBD2 (5 bases). Germline V gene sequence: CDR1 LGHDT, CDR2 YNNKEL (reference sequence). CDR3 length: 15 amino acids. V was trimmed by 4 bases and J by 1 base, leaving 11 bases between them. The CDR3 spells CASSRSAGSYNEQFF. In DNA, the CDR3 is TGTGCCAGCAGCCGATCGGCGGGTTCCTACAATGAGCAGTTCTTC.